The 20 T cell receptor beta chains given below trace back to one sample, sequenced in a study of PD-1 blockade in classical Hodgkin lymphoma. Every one of the patients relapsed after autologous stem cell transplantation (brentuximab vedotin exposure was variable). TCRdb's table, derived via immunoSEQ multiplex PCR, lists solely in-frame clones and lacks some. The repertoire holds fewer than 90,000 clones, with around 90% as singletons. Sample: peripheral blood mononuclear cells (PBMCs), taken at baseline. The receptors originated from a human donor with classical Hodgkin lymphoma.

The chain is built from TRBV19 and TRBJ2-7, with TRBD2 matching 11 bases. CDR1 is LNHDA and CDR2 is SQIVND in the germline V gene (reference sequence). Losses at the gene ends were 7 bases for V and 3 bases for J; bases not matched to a gene: 2. This CDR3 is 13 amino acids long. CDR3 in amino acids: CASKTSGGYEQYF. CDR3 DNA sequence: TGTGCCAGTAAAACTAGCGGGGGCTACGAGCAGTACTTC.

The rearrangement joins TRBV6-5 to TRBJ2-5, with D perhaps matching TRBD2 (7 bases). Deletions cut 6 bases from V and 4 bases from J, with 15 bases between. This CDR3 is built from 14 residues. Germline lookup yields CDR1 MNHEY and CDR2 SVGAGI. This CDR3 is CASRSNREGETQYF. The CDR3 DNA is TGTGCCAGCAGGTCAAACAGGGAGGGAGAGACCCAGTACTTC.

V usage is TRBV29-1 and J usage is TRBJ2-1; 9 bases fit TRBD1. Looked up from germline, CDR1 is SQVTM and CDR2 is ANQGSEA. The CDR3 consists of 12 residues. The trim removed 7 bases at V and 9 bases at J, leaving 7 bases unmatched. The CDR3 here is CSANRGRAEQFF. CDR3 in DNA: TGCAGCGCAAACAGGGGGCGGGCTGAGCAGTTCTTC.

This chain links TRBV11-3 with TRBJ2-1; D is unclear. Germline values: CDR1 SGHNT, CDR2 YENEEA. Trimming left V 8 bases short and J 10 bases short, with 12 bases between. The CDR3 is 11 residues long. The CDR3 DNA is TGTGCCAGCGGTCGTTTGGGAGAGCAGTTCTTC. Its translation is CASGRLGEQFF.

The V call is TRBV19, the J call TRBJ1-3; D gene ambiguous. Germline V gene data show CDR1 as LNHDA and CDR2 as SQIVND (reference sequence). V shed 6 bases and J shed 4 bases, with 10 bases lying between them. The length of the CDR3 is 13 residues. The CDR3 coding sequence is TGTGCCAGTAGCGAGACGGGCGGAAACACCATATATTTT. Its translation: CASSETGGNTIYF. Combining the CDR3 with reference TRBV19 and TRBJ1-3 gives the whole variable domain DGGITQSPKYLFRKEGQNVTLSCEQNLNHDAMYWYRQDPGQGLRLIYYSQIVNDFQKGDIAEGYSVSREKKESFPLTVTSAQKNPTAFYLCASSETGGNTIYFGEGSWLTVV.

The chain employs TRBV27 and TRBJ2-5; a weak D match, TRBD2 (6 bases). Trimming removed 4 bases at V and 5 bases at J, with 23 bases between. CDR1 and CDR2 (germline): MNHEY, SMNVEV (reference sequence). The CDR3 runs to 17 residues. CDR3 nucleotide sequence: TGTGCCAGCAGTTCCTTACTAGCCCCCTTAGGGCGGGAGACCCAGTACTTC. Translated: CASSSLLAPLGRETQYF.

The V call is TRBV9, the J call TRBJ2-3; no clear D gene. The germline V gene has CDR1 SGDLS and CDR2 YYNGEE. The CDR3 runs to 16 residues. Trimming cost V 0 bases and J 0 bases, with 11 bases left between them. The CDR3 reads CASSVGARQSTDTQYF. In nucleotides, the CDR3 is TGTGCCAGCAGCGTAGGGGCCAGGCAGAGCACAGATACGCAGTATTTT.

V and J are TRBV2 and TRBJ2-1, with D maybe TRBD1 (5 bases). This CDR3 has 15 residues. The ends were cut back, 2 bases at V and 0 bases at J, with 8 bases in the middle. Germline CDR1 reads SNHLY; CDR2 reads FYNNEI. Here the CDR3 reads CASSELGDSYNEQFF. In DNA form, the CDR3 reads TGTGCCAGCAGTGAATTAGGGGACTCCTACAATGAGCAGTTCTTC.

This clone was recorded only once. The chain is built from TRBV5-6 and TRBJ2-7, with 9 bases that match TRBD1. This CDR3 has 17 amino acids. Germline CDR1 is SGHDT and CDR2 is YYEEEE. The V and J ends lost 0 bases and 4 bases, in that order; junction bases with no gene match: 11. DNA for the CDR3: TGTGCCAGCAGCTTGGCTGCCTCATGGGACAGGGCGTACGAGCAGTACTTC. It translates to CASSLAASWDRAYEQYF.

The chain joins TRBV5-6 to TRBJ2-1; no clear D gene. CDR1 and CDR2 (germline): SGHDT, YYEEEE. Trimming took off 0 bases at V and 5 bases at J, with 6 bases between the two ends. This CDR3 region has 13 residues. The CDR3 coding sequence is TGTGCCAGCAGCTTGGGCACTAACAATGAGCAGTTCTTC. Residues: CASSLGTNNEQFF.

V is TRBV19 and J is TRBJ1-5; D unclear. Trimming shortened V by 9 bases and J by 6 bases, and 18 bases separated the two germline ends. The CDR3 contains 14 residues. Per the germline V gene, CDR1 is LNHDA and CDR2 is SQIVND (reference sequence). The CDR3 sequence is CASQSTRGGQPQHF. The CDR3 DNA reads as TGTGCCAGCCAATCGACCCGGGGAGGTCAGCCCCAGCATTTT.

The chain has TRBV19 and TRBJ2-7, with TRBD2 matching over 10 bases. The CDR3 length is 14 residues. The germline V gene has CDR1 LNHDA and CDR2 SQIVND (reference sequence). Unmatched junction bases numbered 5, after V lost 3 bases and J lost 6 bases. This CDR3 reads CASSITSGMSEQYF. As DNA, the CDR3 is TGTGCCAGTAGTATTACTAGCGGGATGAGCGAGCAGTACTTC.

The V gene is TRBV6-6, the J gene TRBJ2-1; D ambiguous. V was trimmed by 5 bases and J by 8 bases, leaving 10 bases between them. Germline loops: CDR1 MNHNY, CDR2 SVGAGI (reference sequence). The CDR3 spans 12 residues. CDR3 residues: CASSDMSDEQFF. As DNA, the CDR3 is TGTGCCAGCAGTGATATGAGCGATGAGCAGTTCTTC.

This clone has a handful of counts. J is TRBJ1-2 and V is TRBV7-9; D is perhaps TRBD1 (6 bases). The CDR3 has 15 amino acids. Germline-derived CDR1 and CDR2 are SEHNR and FQNEAQ (reference sequence). Trimming cost V 5 bases and J 6 bases, with 19 bases left between them. The CDR3 nucleotides are TGTGCCAGCAGCCTTGGCTGGTCAGGGGATCATGGCTACACCTTC. Amino acids: CASSLGWSGDHGYTF.

Only a few counts were recorded for this clone. The chain employs TRBV25-1 and TRBJ2-2; D ambiguous. Trimming pared 3 bases from V and 2 bases from J, leaving 13 bases between. CDR3 length equals 16 residues. Germline V gives CDR1 MGHDK, CDR2 SYGVNS. CDR3 nucleotide sequence: TGTGCCAGCAGTGACCAAAAGAAGGGAAACACCGGGGAGCTGTTTTTT. It encodes CASSDQKKGNTGELFF.

The table lists this clone with a few counts. The chain is built from TRBV5-1 and TRBJ1-1; TRBD1 matches at 7 bases. The CDR3 spans 15 residues. Germline assignment: CDR1 SGHRS and CDR2 YFSETQ. Trimming cost V 6 bases and J 1 base; bases outside gene matches: 9. CDR3 protein: CASTRDRAQNTEAFF. CDR3 DNA sequence: TGCGCCAGCACCCGGGACAGAGCTCAGAACACTGAAGCTTTCTTT.

The V and J genes are TRBV28 and TRBJ1-2, with D perhaps matching TRBD1 (5 bases). The germline CDR1 and CDR2 sequences are MDHEN and SYDVKM. Trimming shortened V by 1 base and J by 2 bases, and 8 bases separated the two germline ends. The CDR3 consists of 14 residues. The CDR3 loop is CASSLYGGNYGYTF. Written as DNA, the CDR3 is TGTGCCAGCAGTTTATACGGGGGGAACTATGGCTACACCTTC.

The V gene is TRBV11-2, the J gene TRBJ2-1; 10 nucleotides agree with TRBD2. The CDR3 covers 15 residues. From germline, CDR1 is SGHAT and CDR2 FQNNGV. V lost 0 bases, J lost 10 bases, and 6 bases stayed unmatched. The CDR3 DNA reads as TGTGCCAGCAGCTTAGACCGGACTAGCGGAAGGGAGCAGTTCTTC. Protein: CASSLDRTSGREQFF. The whole variable domain, filled in from reference TRBV11-2 and TRBJ2-1, reads EAGVAQSPRYKIIEKRQSVAFWCNPISGHATLYWYQQILGQGPKLLIQFQNNGVVDDSQLPKDRFSAERLKGVDSTLKIQPAKLEDSAVYLCASSLDRTSGREQFFGPGTRLTVL.

The chain has TRBV10-3 and TRBJ1-1; D remains ambiguous. The CDR3 is 12 residues long. The germline V gene has CDR1 ENHRY and CDR2 SYGVKD. Trimming took off 2 bases at V and 3 bases at J, with 4 bases between the two ends. Here the CDR3 DNA reads TGTGCCATCAGTGAGATATACACTGAAGCTTTCTTT. Translated, it gives CAISEIYTEAFF.

This clone is classed as medium-sized. This sequence joins TRBV30 and TRBJ1-2; no firm D call. The V end was cut by 0 bases, the J end by 4 bases, with 12 bases between. Germline CDR1 reads GTSNPN; CDR2 reads SVGIG (reference sequence). This CDR3 has 14 residues. CDR3 bases: TGTGCCTGGAGTGTACCGTCCCCCGGCTATGGCTACACCTTC. This translates into CAWSVPSPGYGYTF.